A selection of T cell receptor beta chains follows, all from one sample in a study of T cell repertoires in cytomegalovirus infection. TCRdb ran MiXCR on the reads and lists one entry per CDR3 protein. The table lists over 200,000 distinct CDR3 sequences, around 15% of them singletons. Sequencing input: PBMCs. All receptors derive from a human donor in good health (CMV status not recorded). Some clones in this sample may be carry-over from other donors' samples. The CDR3 runs from the conserved cysteine through the conserved F or W. A D gene is named only where the DNA matches it firmly. Only some rows state a clone size, as once, few, many or a class for expanded clones.

NA TRBJ1-4 NA TRBV29-1 CSVEDQNSGEKLFF TGCAGCGTTGAAGATCAAAACAGTGGGGAAAAACTGTTTTTT
once TRBJ2-2 TRBD1 TRBV2 CASSVTRGTGELFF TGTGCCAGCAGTGTTACCAGGGGGACCGGGGAGCTGTTTTTT
many TRBJ2-5 TRBD1 TRBV7-9 CASRSDRVPQETQYF TGTGCCAGCAGATCCGACAGGGTCCCTCAAGAGACCCAGTACTTC
NA TRBJ2-3 TRBD2 TRBV20-1 CSATQLAGRTDTQYF TGCAGTGCGACCCAACTAGCGGGTCGCACAGATACGCAGTATTTT
NA TRBJ2-1 NA TRBV20-1 CSARESLGGGEQFF TGCAGTGCTAGAGAGTCCCTGGGGGGTGGTGAGCAGTTCTTC
few TRBJ2-1 TRBD1 TRBV6-2/TRBV6-3 CASSYSKGQGDYNEQFF TGTGCCAGCAGTTACTCGAAGGGACAGGGAGACTACAATGAGCAGTTCTTC
NA TRBJ2-7 NA TRBV6-4 CASNPGSLPSYEQYF TGTGCCAGCAACCCGGGCAGTCTACCTTCCTACGAGCAGTACTTC
NA TRBJ2-2 NA TRBV25-1 CASSRPNTGELFF TGTGCCAGCAGTCGGCCGAACACCGGGGAGCTGTTTTTT
many TRBJ2-3 NA TRBV28 CASSSPHQASRRTDTQYF TGTGCCAGCAGTTCCCCCCACCAGGCTAGCAGGAGAACAGATACGCAGTATTTT
NA TRBJ2-7 NA TRBV12-5 CASGLALLYEQYF TGTGCTAGTGGTTTAGCTCTACTGTACGAGCAGTACTTC
NA TRBJ2-1 NA TRBV7-9 CASSLAAFNEQFF TGTGCCAGCAGCTTAGCGGCCTTTAATGAGCAGTTCTTC
NA TRBJ2-3 TRBD2 TRBV29-1 CSVPGRGGGADTPYF TGCAGCGTTCCCGGTCGAGGCGGGGGTGCAGATACGCCGTATTTT
few TRBJ2-2 TRBD1 TRBV14 CASSKITGDTGELFF TGTGCCAGCAGCAAAATAACAGGGGACACCGGGGAGCTGTTTTTT
NA TRBJ2-5 NA TRBV25-1 CASTPDRFQETQYF TGTGCCAGCACTCCTGACCGGTTCCAAGAGACCCAGTACTTC
many TRBJ2-1 NA TRBV7-2 CASSTGLRMNEQFF TGTGCCAGCAGCACGGGACTCCGTATGAATGAGCAGTTCTTC
NA TRBJ1-1 NA TRBV6-5 CASSYSTGRTEAFF TGTGCCAGCAGTTACTCGACGGGCCGCACTGAAGCTTTCTTT
many TRBJ2-7 NA TRBV7-2 CASSLMSAAFYEQYF TGTGCCAGCAGCTTAATGTCAGCGGCTTTCTACGAGCAGTACTTC
NA TRBJ2-1 TRBD1 TRBV9 CASSTQGVDEQFF TGTGCCAGCAGCACCCAGGGGGTCGATGAGCAGTTCTTC
NA TRBJ1-6 TRBD1 TRBV3-1 CASSHPPGQGSSYNSPLHF TGTGCCAGCAGCCACCCGCCGGGACAGGGAAGCTCGTATAATTCACCCCTCCACTTT
many TRBJ2-2 TRBD2 TRBV7-2 CASSTRLAANTGELFF TGTGCCAGCAGCACCCGACTAGCGGCTAACACCGGGGAGCTGTTTTTT
many TRBJ1-2 NA TRBV10-3 CAIRDTRNYTF TGTGCCATCAGGGACACCAGGAACTACACCTTC
NA TRBJ1-1 NA TRBV28 CASSLFDIEAFF TGTGCCAGCAGCTTATTCGACATAGAAGCTTTCTTT
NA TRBJ2-5 TRBD1 TRBV29-1 CSVEDLGRGRETQYF TGCAGCGTTGAAGATCTTGGCAGGGGGCGGGAGACCCAGTACTTC
NA TRBJ1-2 NA TRBV7-4 CASSRDISYGYTF TGTGCCAGCAGCCGGGACATCTCCTATGGCTACACCTTC
NA TRBJ2-7 NA TRBV13 CASSPYGPYEQYF TGTGCCAGCAGCCCCTACGGGCCCTACGAGCAGTACTTC
many TRBJ1-2 NA TRBV7-6 CASSLSGDYGYTF TGTGCCAGCAGCTTATCCGGGGACTATGGCTACACCTTC
many TRBJ2-7 TRBD2 TRBV7-8 CASSTSGGSYEQYF TGTGCCAGCAGCACTAGCGGGGGATCCTACGAGCAGTACTTC
few TRBJ1-5 NA TRBV27 CASRHRGLNQPQHF TGTGCCAGCAGGCACAGAGGATTGAATCAGCCCCAGCATTTT
NA TRBJ2-5 TRBD2 TRBV3-1 CASSQPAGGRGTQYF TGTGCCAGCAGCCAACCGGCGGGGGGGCGCGGGACCCAGTACTTC
few TRBJ1-4 NA TRBV20-1 CSASGGIGTNEKLFF TGCAGTGCTAGTGGGGGGATAGGAACTAATGAAAAACTGTTTTTT
few TRBJ2-1 NA TRBV29-1 CSVEGASLDSYNEQFF TGCAGCGTTGAAGGTGCGAGCCTGGACTCCTACAATGAGCAGTTCTTC
NA TRBJ1-6 NA TRBV14 CASSQDLQGNSPLHF TGTGCCAGCAGCCAAGATTTACAGGGCAATTCACCCCTCCACTTT
many TRBJ1-1 NA TRBV6-2/TRBV6-3 CASSNTGRTEAFF TGTGCCAGCAGTAATACAGGGAGAACTGAAGCTTTCTTT
few TRBJ2-1 NA TRBV20-1 CSARDLSGAYNEQFF TGCAGTGCTAGAGATCTTTCGGGGGCCTACAATGAGCAGTTCTTC